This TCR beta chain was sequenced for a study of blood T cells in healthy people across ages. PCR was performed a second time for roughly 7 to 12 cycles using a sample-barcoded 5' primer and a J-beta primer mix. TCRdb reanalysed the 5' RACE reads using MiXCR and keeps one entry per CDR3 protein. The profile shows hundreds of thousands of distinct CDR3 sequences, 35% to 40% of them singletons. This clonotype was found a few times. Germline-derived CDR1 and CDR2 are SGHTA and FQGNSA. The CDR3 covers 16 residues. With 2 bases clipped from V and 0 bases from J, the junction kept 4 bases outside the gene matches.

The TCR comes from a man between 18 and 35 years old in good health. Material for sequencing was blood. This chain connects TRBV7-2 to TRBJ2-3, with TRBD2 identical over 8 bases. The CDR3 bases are TGTGCCAGCAGCTTATGGGCTAGCGGGAGCACAGATACGCAGTATTTT. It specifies CASSLWASGSTDTQYF. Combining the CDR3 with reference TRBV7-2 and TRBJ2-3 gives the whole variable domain GAGVSQSPSNKVTEKGKDVELRCDPISGHTALYWYRQSLGQGLEFLIYFQGNSAPDKSGLPSDRFSAERTGGSVSTLTIQRTQQEDSAVYLCASSLWASGSTDTQYFGPGTRLTVL.